This record concerns one T cell receptor beta chain sequence. This sample is drawn from a study of T-cell memory formation after mild COVID-19. The CDR3 consists of 15 residues. CDR1 is MGHRA and CDR2 is YSYEKL in the germline V gene. Trimming took 2 bases from V and 4 from J, leaving 9 bases between them. TCRdb processed the 5' RACE reads anew with MiXCR; each CDR3 protein has one entry. Of around 390,000 distinct CDR3 sequences listed, around a sixth were seen once; the top ten hold roughly 21%. Sequenced sample: PBMCs or a T cell subset sorted from them (not recorded which). The source of this sequence is a man aged 18 to 29 who had mild COVID-19 (a few samples of this study predate the infection). Cell type and time point are not known. V gene TRBV4-1 combines with J gene TRBJ2-6; D is undetermined. The CDR3 is CASSQTLLGANVLTF. Here the CDR3 DNA reads TGCGCCAGCAGCCAAACTCTTCTAGGGGCCAACGTCCTGACTTTC.